Below, 10 T cell receptor beta chains from the same sample are listed, as sequenced in a study of T-cell reconstitution after alpha-beta-depleted transplantation in children. Library preparation (for TCRbeta) was performed with unique molecular identifiers. TCRdb ran MiXCR on the PCR reads and lists one entry per CDR3 protein. Of about 980,000 distinct CDR3 sequences in the sample, about 26% are singletons; the top ten hold about 28%. The sample here was PBMCs, mostly from graft donor cells, taken 360 days after TCRalphabeta/CD19-depleted stem cell transplant. All receptors derive from a boy in the first two years of life who had a stem cell transplant for SCID, so the T cells may come from the graft donor.

This sequence joins TRBV20-1 and TRBJ1-1; D is possibly TRBD1 (6 bases). Trimming removed 1 base at V and 0 bases at J, with 18 bases between. The CDR3 length is 17 residues. Germline-derived CDR1 and CDR2 are DFQATT and SNEGSKA (reference sequence). CDR3 nucleotides: TGCAGTGCTAGAGCACAGGGTGCGGGCCGGATGAACACTGAAGCTTTCTTT. Its translation: CSARAQGAGRMNTEAFF.

V usage is TRBV6-1 and J usage is TRBJ2-6; D ambiguous. Germline CDR1 MNHNS, CDR2 SASEGT. V gave up 7 bases and J gave up 2 bases, with 6 bases separating them. CDR3 length: 13 residues. The CDR3 DNA reads TGTGCCAGCACGGCGGCTGGGGCCAACGTCCTGACTTTC. Protein: CASTAAGANVLTF.

This clonotype was seen more than once but under ten times. The chain recombines TRBV27 with TRBJ2-7; D is tentatively TRBD1 or TRBD2 (5 bases each). V was clipped by 2 bases and J by 9 bases, with 17 bases between them. CDR3 length equals 14 residues. CDR1 is MNHEY and CDR2 is SMNVEV in the germline V gene (reference sequence). The chain's CDR3 is CASSLGDRTAAQYF. As DNA, the CDR3 is TGTGCCAGCAGTTTAGGGGACCGTACGGCGGCGCAGTACTTC.

V is TRBV20-1 and J is TRBJ2-5, with D uncertain. This CDR3 is built from 13 residues. V gave up 3 bases and J gave up 1 base, with 9 bases separating them. Germline values: CDR1 DFQATT, CDR2 SNEGSKA (reference sequence). CDR3 coding DNA: TGCAGTGCTAGGGTCAGAAGCCAAGAGACCCAGTACTTC. Amino acid sequence: CSARVRSQETQYF.

This clonotype came up many times. The chain couples TRBV15 to TRBJ2-5; D gene unclear. The CDR3 is made up of 12 amino acids. Germline CDR1 and CDR2: LNHNV and YYDKDF (reference sequence). Trimming removed 1 base at V and 2 bases at J, with 2 bases between. The CDR3 DNA follows: TGTGCCACCAGCAGAGGTCAAGAGACCCAGTACTTC. It codes for CATSRGQETQYF.

This clonotype has more than one count but fewer than ten. The rearrangement links TRBV4-1 to TRBJ2-2; D is ambiguous. V was shortened by 1 base and J by 3 bases, with 15 bases between the two germline ends. The CDR3 is 17 amino acids. Looked up from germline, CDR1 is MGHRA and CDR2 is YSYEKL. CDR3 region: CASSQVSRYEDTGELFF. The DNA for the CDR3 is TGCGCCAGCAGCCAAGTCTCCAGGTATGAGGACACCGGGGAGCTGTTTTTT.

The chain uses TRBV20-1 and TRBJ2-1, with D unclear. The V end lost 3 bases, the J end lost 10 bases, and 13 bases lay between the germline ends. The CDR3 covers 12 residues. Germline V gene data show CDR1 as DFQATT and CDR2 as SNEGSKA (reference sequence). CDR3 loop: CSASNLPREQFF. The CDR3 nucleotides read TGCAGTGCTAGTAACCTACCGAGGGAGCAGTTCTTC.

V gene TRBV6-5 combines with J gene TRBJ1-1; no clear D gene. V shed 2 bases and J shed 4 bases, with 11 bases lying between them. CDR1 is MNHEY and CDR2 is SVGAGI in the germline V gene. This CDR3 region has 14 residues. In DNA form, the CDR3 reads TGTGCCAGCAGTTACCCCGGGAAGGCCACTGAAGCTTTCTTT. Encoded protein: CASSYPGKATEAFF.

This chain joins TRBV6-2 or TRBV6-3 and TRBJ2-1; D could derive from TRBD1 or TRBD2 (6 bases each). CDR1 and CDR2 (germline): MNHEY, SVGEGT. V was trimmed by 6 bases and J by 3 bases, leaving 18 bases between them. CDR3 length: 16 residues. The CDR3 nucleotides read TGTGCCAGCAGACCACCGAATGGGGGGCTCTACAATGAGCAGTTCTTC. Encoded protein: CASRPPNGGLYNEQFF.

This clonotype was counted only a few times. This chain links TRBV28 with TRBJ1-5; maybe TRBD1 (5 bases). This CDR3 has 14 residues. From germline, CDR1 is MDHEN and CDR2 SYDVKM. V lost 2 bases and J 3 bases, leaving 8 bases between the germline ends. The CDR3 reads CASSLLTVNQPQHF. The CDR3 nucleotides read TGTGCCAGCAGTTTACTGACAGTCAATCAGCCCCAGCATTTT.